The 18 T cell receptor beta chains below all came from one sample that was sequenced in a study of T cell changes during pregnancy in multiple sclerosis. Using immunoSEQ multiplex PCR, the repertoire was profiled, and TCRdb retains in-frame clones only, with some absent. The table records tens of thousands of clones, roughly 84% of them present only once. Material: CD8+ T cells from peripheral blood mononuclear cells, obtained after pregnancy. The receptor source for this set is a female donor with multiple sclerosis, enrolled in a pregnancy study.

The rearrangement links TRBV28 to TRBJ2-3; TRBD2 aligns across 9 bases. J was trimmed by 2 bases and V by 4 bases; bases with no gene match: 7. Per the germline V gene, CDR1 is MDHEN and CDR2 is SYDVKM. The CDR3 is made up of 16 amino acids. The CDR3 DNA is TGTGCCAGCAGTTCACTAGGCGGGGGGGTCACAGATACGCAGTATTTT. This translates into CASSSLGGGVTDTQYF.

V gene TRBV6-6 combines with J gene TRBJ1-2; the match to TRBD1 covers 11 bases. V lost 2 bases, J lost 5 bases, and 4 bases stayed unmatched. The CDR3 consists of 15 residues. Per germline, CDR1 MNHNY and CDR2 SVGAGI (reference sequence). The CDR3 protein is CASSYGQGARYGYTF. In nucleotides, the CDR3 is TGTGCCAGCAGTTACGGACAGGGGGCGAGGTATGGCTACACCTTC.

V gene TRBV7-6 combines with J gene TRBJ2-7, with TRBD1 matching over 8 bases. This CDR3 comprises 14 residues. CDR1 and CDR2 (germline): SGHVS, FNYEAQ. J was trimmed by 2 bases and V by 5 bases; bases with no gene match: 5. The CDR3 loop is CASSIGQGTYEQYF. DNA of the CDR3: TGTGCCAGCAGCATAGGACAGGGCACCTACGAGCAGTACTTC.

The chain joins TRBV7-9 to TRBJ2-2, with TRBD1 matching over 7 bases. This CDR3 has 13 amino acids. J lost 4 bases, V lost 10 bases, and 6 bases had no gene match. From germline, CDR1 is SEHNR and CDR2 FQNEAQ (reference sequence). This CDR3 reads CATDRALTGELFF. CDR3 DNA sequence: TGTGCCACCGACAGGGCCCTCACCGGGGAGCTGTTTTTT.

CDR3 in DNA: TGTGCCAGCAGCGGTGAACCCCGCCTAGCGGGGTACAATGAGCAGTTCTTC. Translated, it gives CASSGEPRLAGYNEQFF. The rearrangement joins TRBV9 to TRBJ2-1, with 9 bases aligning to TRBD2. This CDR3 has 17 residues. Germline values: CDR1 SGDLS, CDR2 YYNGEE. V was pared by 3 bases and J by 4 bases, with 11 bases of the junction left unmatched.

The chain has TRBV15 and TRBJ1-2; the D is unclear. CDR1 and CDR2 (germline): LNHNV, YYDKDF (reference sequence). The length of the CDR3 is 17 residues. Trimming removed 3 bases from V and 1 base from J, with 18 bases in between. The CDR3 DNA sequence: TGTGCCACCAGCAGCTTCTTATCCCGCGGCCTTAACTATGGCTACACCTTC. It specifies CATSSFLSRGLNYGYTF.

This clone was detected only a few times. The rearrangement joins TRBV19 to TRBJ1-5; TRBD1 aligns across 9 bases. The CDR3 spans 13 residues. The V gene's germline CDR1 is LNHDA and CDR2 SQIVND (reference sequence). Trimming removed 11 bases from V and 6 bases from J; junction bases left unmatched: 8. Written as DNA, the CDR3 is TGTGCCGGGGGGGGACAGGGACTTCAGCCCCAGCATTTT. Its protein is CAGGGQGLQPQHF.

The rearrangement joins TRBV7-9 to TRBJ2-1; TRBD1 matches 8 bases. This CDR3 region has 15 residues. Germline-derived CDR1 and CDR2 are SEHNR and FQNEAQ (reference sequence). Trimming took 5 bases from V and 6 from J; bases not matched to a gene: 9. The CDR3 spells CASSIRQGPINEQFF. For the CDR3, the DNA is TGTGCCAGCAGCATAAGACAGGGGCCTATCAATGAGCAGTTCTTC.

The genes are TRBV5-4 and TRBJ2-7; 8 nucleotides align to TRBD1. The CDR3 runs to 15 residues. V shed 1 base, J shed 4 bases, and the junction held 7 bases outside the gene matches. From germline, CDR1 is SGHNT and CDR2 YYREEE (reference sequence). CDR3 coding DNA: TGTGCCAGCAGCTTGAGGACAGGGTTAGCGTACGAGCAGTACTTC. Amino acids: CASSLRTGLAYEQYF.

This clone was counted a few times. The chain joins TRBV6-4 to TRBJ2-3; the match to TRBD2 covers 7 bases. V gave up 0 bases and J gave up 5 bases; unmatched junction bases: 8. This CDR3 comprises 16 residues. Looked up from germline, CDR1 is MRHNA and CDR2 is SNTAGT. The CDR3 nucleotides read TGTGCCAGCAGTGACTCTGGGGGAGGGCCAGTAGATACGCAGTATTTT. Translated, it gives CASSDSGGGPVDTQYF.

Many counts were recorded for this clone. The chain has TRBV13 and TRBJ2-1; 11 positions agree with TRBD2. The V and J ends lost 2 bases and 3 bases, in that order; junction bases with no gene match: 3. The germline gives CDR1 PRHDT, CDR2 FYEKMQ (reference sequence). The CDR3 is 16 amino acids. The CDR3 protein is CASSLPGLAGYNEQFF. For the CDR3, the DNA is TGTGCCAGCAGCTTACCAGGACTAGCGGGCTACAATGAGCAGTTCTTC. Drawing the rest from reference TRBV13 and TRBJ2-1, the complete variable domain is AAGVIQSPRHLIKEKRETATLKCYPIPRHDTVYWYQQGPGQDPQFLISFYEKMQSDKGSIPDRFSAQQFSDYHSELNMSSLELGDSALYFCASSLPGLAGYNEQFFGPGTRLTVL.

The CDR3 is CASSQVTLGAYTGELFF. Here the CDR3 DNA reads TGCGCCAGCAGCCAAGTTACCCTTGGGGCCTACACCGGGGAGCTGTTTTTT. The chain links TRBV4-1 to TRBJ2-2; the D gene is possibly TRBD1 (5 bases). From germline, CDR1 is MGHRA and CDR2 YSYEKL. The V end lost 1 base, the J end lost 3 bases, and 15 bases lay between the germline ends. The CDR3 spans 17 residues.

CDR3 sequence: CASSPPGTDTQYF. For the CDR3, the DNA is TGTGCCAGCAGCCCCCCCGGCACAGATACGCAGTATTTT. This rearrangement joins TRBV7-9 to TRBJ2-3, with D unresolved. Germline assignment: CDR1 SEHNR and CDR2 FQNEAQ (reference sequence). V gave up 5 bases and J gave up 1 base, with 7 bases separating them. This CDR3 has 13 amino acids.

The chain carries TRBV7-6 and TRBJ2-7; TRBD2 agrees at 8 bases. The trim removed 4 bases at V and 1 base at J, leaving 3 bases unmatched. The CDR3 is made up of 14 amino acids. Germline V lookup: CDR1 SGHVS, CDR2 FNYEAQ. Here the CDR3 DNA reads TGTGCCAGCAGCTCCCCGGGGGGGTCCTACGAGCAGTACTTC. This codes for CASSSPGGSYEQYF.

The rearrangement links TRBV19 to TRBJ2-7, with TRBD2 identical over 7 bases. The V gene end was trimmed by 6 bases and the J gene end by 2 bases; junction bases not matched to a gene: 7. Germline V gene data show CDR1 as LNHDA and CDR2 as SQIVND (reference sequence). CDR3 length equals 14 residues. CDR3 nucleotides: TGTGCCAGTAGCGATACTAGCGCCGCCTACGAGCAGTACTTC. This translates into CASSDTSAAYEQYF.

The chain uses TRBV19 and TRBJ2-5, with a weak D call TRBD1 (5 bases). With the DNA end fitting TRBJ2-7 better, the J assignment may be wrong. Germline V gene data show CDR1 as LNHDA and CDR2 as SQIVND (reference sequence). This CDR3 has 14 amino acids. CDR3 region: CASTSGNPLYEQYF. The CDR3 coding sequence is TGTGCCAGTACGTCAGGGAATCCCCTCTACGAGCAGTACTTC.

CDR3 DNA: TGTGCCAGCACCTTGGGGGTTGGGGGGGGCACTGAAGCTTTCTTT. Translation: CASTLGVGGGTEAFF. The V gene is TRBV7-6, the J gene TRBJ1-1; possible D gene TRBD1, 5 bases. CDR1 is SGHVS, CDR2 FNYEAQ, per germline. V shed 7 bases and J shed 4 bases, with 19 bases lying between them. There are 15 residues in the CDR3.

The chain uses TRBV6-1 and TRBJ1-5; 8 nucleotides align to TRBD1. Germline CDR1 and CDR2: MNHNS and SASEGT. The J segment lost 7 bases and the V segment lost 6 bases, leaving 11 bases of the junction unmatched. The CDR3 is 15 residues long. The CDR3 spells CASSDPTGGKQPQHF. In DNA form, the CDR3 reads TGTGCCAGCAGCGACCCTACAGGGGGAAAGCAGCCCCAGCATTTT.